This T cell receptor beta chain comes out of a study of CXCR3-negative and CXCR3-positive naive CD8 T cells. Through 5' RACE with UMI labels, the TRB cDNA libraries were prepared. TCRdb re-called the 5' RACE reads and gives one entry per CDR3 protein, without DNA. The sample data list around 140,000 distinct CDR3 sequences. A remark on this clonotype: The antigen remains undetermined.

CDR3 length: 16 amino acids. CD45RO-CCR7+CD27+CD95- was the phenotype of naive CD8+ T cells. Study-wide findings and caveats: In cryopreserved cells, CXCR3 expression partially decreased, and fresh PBMCs were used in most assays. Naive cells, whether CXCR3-negative or CXCR3-positive, had similar TRBV-TRBJ usage, while memory cells differed. CXCR3-expressing naive cells carried TRB CDR3s more hydrophobic than those of CXCR3-negative naive cells.

Sequenced input: naive CXCR3+ CD8+ T cells from blood. As for subset: CD45RO-CCR7+CD27+CD95- naive CD8+ T cells expressing CXCR3 (TNR3+). This TCR was recovered from a human donor in good health. Some clones in this sample may be carry-over from other donors' samples. V and J are TRBV12-3 or TRBV12-4 and TRBJ1-1; with no DNA, the TCRdb D assignment of TRBD1 cannot be verified. CDR3 sequence: CASTPEGGGSNTEAFF.